The source of this T cell receptor beta chain is a study of blood T cell repertoires in COVID-19. This CDR3 region has 14 residues. The germline V gene has CDR1 LNHDA and CDR2 SQIVND (reference sequence). V lost 6 bases and J 4 bases, leaving 16 bases between the germline ends. Data came from immunoSEQ multiplex PCR; TCRdb stores just in-frame clones and leaves some out. The table lists hundreds of thousands of clones, approximately 83% of them singletons, with over 2% in the top ten. This sequence was found in a woman aged 25 to 39 who had recovered from COVID-19. The chain carries TRBV19 and TRBJ2-7; TRBD1 is a possible D gene (6 bases). Source material: peripheral blood. CDR3 nucleotide sequence: TGTGCCAGTAGCAGACAGGTAGGCCCTTACGAGCAGTACTTC. Amino acids: CASSRQVGPYEQYF.